The text below deals with one T cell receptor beta chain. The time point was: persistent/refractory GD, antithyroid drugs over 5 years with positive TRAb. After RNA was extracted from PBMCs, the TCR library was made from it. The source of the sample is a study of regulatory T cells in long-lasting Graves disease. Arm-PCR of CDR3 regions with iRepertoire HTBI primers generated TCR beta libraries. TCRdb fed the multiplex PCR reads into MiXCR, producing one record per CDR3 protein. The sample gives approximately 290,000 distinct CDR3 sequences, more than 20% of which show up once; about 61% is in the top ten. Per the germline V gene, CDR1 is SGHTA and CDR2 is FQGNSA. The CDR3 contains 12 residues. V lost 4 bases and J lost 6, with 10 bases in between.

The chain joins TRBV7-2 to TRBJ2-7; D is unresolved. The sequences come from peripheral blood mononuclear cells (PBMCs), collected when the disease was refractory, from a patient treated with antithyroid drugs. This sequence originates from a female donor with Graves disease. The CDR3 reads CASSSGNREQYF. CDR3 in DNA: TGTGCCAGCAGCTCTGGGAATCGCGAGCAGTACTTC. The whole variable domain, filled in from reference TRBV7-2 and TRBJ2-7, reads GAGVSQSPSNKVTEKGKDVELRCDPISGHTALYWYRQSLGQGLEFLIYFQGNSAPDKSGLPSDRFSAERTGGSVSTLTIQRTQQEDSAVYLCASSSGNREQYFGPGTRLTVT.